This T cell receptor beta chain originates from a study of CD8 T cells in ankylosing spondylitis. Study outcomes and limitations: Characteristic, it appeared, of ankylosing spondylitis blood was a TCR beta motif of 7 or 8 highly homologous variants.

CDR3 size: 22 residues. Trimming cost V 4 bases and J 0 bases; bases outside gene matches: 17. Germline V gene lookup returns CDR1 LGHNA and CDR2 YNFKEQ. MiXCR, run by TCRdb on the 5' RACE reads, gives a single entry per CDR3 protein. The sample lists about 44,000 distinct CDR3 sequences, approximately 9.9% occurring once. This clonotype was counted ten times or more. Its target is not known. Sequenced input: blood, either unsorted or a sorted T cell fraction (not recorded which). This sequence joins TRBV4-2 and TRBJ2-6, with 11 bases fitting TRBD1. This TCR was recovered from a male donor with ankylosing spondylitis or in good health (not recorded which). The CDR3 DNA follows: TGTGCCAGCAGCCCTAAATCGATGGCAGGGGGACAGGGGGTCTCTGGGGCCAACGTCCTGACTTTC. Its protein is CASSPKSMAGGQGVSGANVLTF.